The present TCR beta chain was sequenced within a study of monozygotic twins with inflammatory bowel disease. Findings of the study overall: Patient-to-patient differences in immunosuppressive treatment may have added variability to the repertoires.

Germline V gene lookup returns CDR1 MNHEY and CDR2 SVGEGT. The CDR3 runs to 14 residues. Of note for this clonotype: Antigen unknown.

No DNA is given; TCRdb re-called the 5' RACE reads and lists each CDR3 protein once. The sample is made up of fewer than 200,000 distinct CDR3 sequences, and the top ten hold approximately 3% of it. The TCR comes from a human donor with ulcerative colitis or Crohn's disease, or a healthy co-twin of an affected twin (not recorded which). This chain uses TRBV6-2 or TRBV6-3 with TRBJ2-7; TCRdb returns TRBD1, unconfirmable since there is no DNA. Sequenced material: blood. The chain's CDR3 is CASSPRRTTYEQYF.